A single sample is the source of the 20 T cell receptor beta chains below, sequenced in a study of CD8 T cells in ankylosing spondylitis. TCRdb re-derived calls from the 5' RACE reads in MiXCR, one entry per CDR3 protein. The data contain 250,000 to 350,000 distinct CDR3 sequences, 20% of them singletons. Specimen: blood, either unsorted or a sorted T cell fraction (not recorded which). Receptors were obtained from a male donor with ankylosing spondylitis or in good health (not recorded which).

This clonotype was seen a few times. The J gene is TRBJ1-5, the V gene TRBV28, with a weak D call TRBD1 (5 bases). Trimming took off 3 bases at V and 3 bases at J, with 12 bases between the two ends. This CDR3 spans 15 amino acids. Germline CDR1 MDHEN, CDR2 SYDVKM. CDR3 sequence reads: CASSLAGRVNQPQHF. The DNA for the CDR3 is TGTGCCAGCAGTTTGGCAGGGAGGGTCAATCAGCCCCAGCATTTT.

This chain joins TRBV20-1 and TRBJ2-3; 7 nucleotides agree with TRBD2. The V and J ends lost 5 bases and 0 bases, in that order; junction bases with no gene match: 8. CDR1 DFQATT and CDR2 SNEGSKA come from the germline V gene (reference sequence). The CDR3 consists of 15 residues. The chain's CDR3 is CSALAVAGSTDTQYF. In nucleotides, the CDR3 is TGCAGTGCTCTAGCTGTAGCGGGTAGCACAGATACGCAGTATTTT.

V and J are TRBV7-8 and TRBJ2-1, with no clear D. The CDR3 spans 15 residues. Germline loops: CDR1 SGHVS, CDR2 FQNEAQ. V shed 1 base and J shed 7 bases, with 14 bases lying between them. CDR3 sequence (DNA): TGTGCCAGCAGCTTAGGGCGCCTAGACGGGAATGAGCAGTTCTTC. Amino acid sequence: CASSLGRLDGNEQFF.

CDR3 sequence reads: CASSLTSGTQFSYNEQFF. As DNA, the CDR3 is TGCGCCAGCAGCTTAACTAGCGGGACGCAGTTCTCCTACAATGAGCAGTTCTTC. The J gene is TRBJ2-1, the V gene TRBV5-1, with 10 bases that match TRBD2. The CDR3 consists of 18 residues. J was trimmed by 0 bases and V by 2 bases; bases with no gene match: 8. Germline CDR1 is SGHRS and CDR2 is YFSETQ.

The table lists this clonotype with a few counts. V usage is TRBV2 and J usage is TRBJ1-2, with 9 bases aligning to TRBD1. The CDR3 totals 15 residues. CDR1 SNHLY and CDR2 FYNNEI come from the germline V gene. The ends lost 5 bases at V and 4 bases at J; junction bases unmatched: 8. The CDR3 sequence is CASSTTGGGVYGYTF. Here the CDR3 DNA reads TGTGCCAGCAGTACCACAGGGGGCGGTGTCTATGGCTACACCTTC.

V is TRBV9 and J is TRBJ2-1, with 9 bases matching TRBD1. The germline V gene encodes CDR1 SGDLS and CDR2 YYNGEE. The CDR3 is 15 amino acids. The V gene end was trimmed by 2 bases and the J gene end by 4 bases; junction bases not matched to a gene: 4. CDR3 nucleotide sequence: TGTGCCAGCAGCGTCTCCGGGACAGGGTACAATGAGCAGTTCTTC. This gives the protein CASSVSGTGYNEQFF.

Many counts were recorded for this clonotype. This chain links TRBV7-2 with TRBJ2-1; 13 bases match TRBD2. The CDR3 loop spans 17 amino acids. The ends lost 4 bases at V and 6 bases at J; junction bases unmatched: 9. Per the germline V gene, CDR1 is SGHTA and CDR2 is FQGNSA. The CDR3 nucleotides read TGTGCCAGCAGCTCCTACCCAGGACTAGCGGGAGTCAATGAGCAGTTCTTC. Its protein product is CASSSYPGLAGVNEQFF. The full variable domain, with the rest looked up from reference TRBV7-2 and TRBJ2-1, is GAGVSQSPSNKVTEKGKDVELRCDPISGHTALYWYRQSLGQGLEFLIYFQGNSAPDKSGLPSDRFSAERTGGSVSTLTIQRTQQEDSAVYLCASSSYPGLAGVNEQFFGPGTRLTVL.

This clonotype was counted at least ten times. The chain couples TRBV6-5 to TRBJ2-7, with D possibly being TRBD2 (5 bases). Germline V gives CDR1 MNHEY, CDR2 SVGAGI. V was shortened by 6 bases and J by 2 bases, with 23 bases between the two germline ends. The CDR3 totals 17 residues. Here the CDR3 DNA reads TGTGCCAGCAGCTACCACCTTTTTGGGGAGAGGGCCTACGAGCAGTACGTC. Amino acids: CASSYHLFGERAYEQYV.

The chain joins TRBV5-1 to TRBJ2-1, with 10 bases identical to TRBD2. V gave up 5 bases and J gave up 4 bases; unmatched junction bases: 3. The germline V gene has CDR1 SGHRS and CDR2 YFSETQ. The CDR3 length is 14 residues. The CDR3: CASRVTSGYNEQFF. CDR3 coding DNA: TGCGCCAGCAGGGTGACTAGCGGGTACAATGAGCAGTTCTTC.

There are a few counts of this clonotype. The CDR3 region has the DNA TGTGCCAGCAGTTTTGACCGCTTAGGGCGGCGAGACGAGAACACTGAAGCTTTCTTT. Amino acids: CASSFDRLGRRDENTEAFF. The chain carries TRBV28 and TRBJ1-1, with D unclear. The germline gives CDR1 MDHEN, CDR2 SYDVKM. Trimming left V 3 bases short and J 1 base short, with 24 bases between. The CDR3 runs 19 residues.

The table lists this clonotype with a few counts. This sequence joins TRBV12-3 or TRBV12-4 and TRBJ1-5, with 8 bases aligning to TRBD1. V dropped 5 bases and J dropped 6; count of bases not matched to a gene: 9. There are 15 residues in the CDR3. The CDR3 spells CASSSQGAGSQPQHF. The CDR3 coding sequence is TGTGCCAGCAGTAGCCAGGGGGCAGGAAGTCAGCCCCAGCATTTT.

This clonotype has at least ten counts. The chain uses TRBV20-1 and TRBJ1-1; D is undetermined. CDR3 length: 13 residues. The germline V gene has CDR1 DFQATT and CDR2 SNEGSKA (reference sequence). V was trimmed by 0 bases and J by 6 bases, leaving 11 bases between them. CDR3 in DNA: TGCAGTGCTAGAGAGACGCTCGAGTCTGAAGCTTTCTTT. The encoded protein is CSARETLESEAFF.

The rearrangement uses TRBV28 and TRBJ2-4; 7 positions agree with TRBD2. The CDR3 runs to 16 residues. V lost 3 bases, J lost 1 base, and 6 bases stayed unmatched. Germline V lookup: CDR1 MDHEN, CDR2 SYDVKM. The CDR3 loop reads CASSFGTTAAKNIQYF. The CDR3 region has the DNA TGTGCCAGCAGTTTTGGGACTACCGCGGCCAAAAACATTCAGTACTTC. The full variable domain, completed using reference TRBV28 and TRBJ2-4, is DVKVTQSSRYLVKRTGEKVFLECVQDMDHENMFWYRQDPGLGLRLIYFSYDVKMKEKGDIPEGYSVSREKKERFSLILESASTNQTSMYLCASSFGTTAAKNIQYFGAGTRLSVL.

This clonotype was seen at least ten times. The chain joins TRBV4-2 to TRBJ2-1; 7 nucleotides align to TRBD2. The CDR3 consists of 15 residues. Trimming cost V 1 base and J 12 bases; bases outside gene matches: 12. Germline CDR1 reads LGHNA; CDR2 reads YNFKEQ. CDR3: CASSQAQRDEERQFF. The CDR3 DNA follows: TGTGCCAGCAGCCAAGCCCAGCGGGATGAGGAGCGGCAGTTCTTC.

A word on this clonotype: The germline gene is not matched at one end of the junction; a read error may be the cause. The chain is built from TRBV10-3 and TRBJ2-1, with 13 positions matching TRBD2. The length of the CDR3 is 15 residues. Germline CDR1 reads ENHRY; CDR2 reads SYGVKD. Here the CDR3 DNA reads TGTGCCACCAGTCCACTAGCGGGAGGGTACAATGAGCAGTTCTTC. It encodes CATSPLAGGYNEQFF.

In its sample, this clonotype was seen a few times. Possible read error: a much larger clone is one base away. The chain uses TRBV7-2 and TRBJ2-2; D remains ambiguous. Trimming left V 5 bases short and J 6 bases short, with 4 bases between. Per the germline V gene, CDR1 is SGHTA and CDR2 is FQGNSA. The CDR3 contains 11 residues. CDR3 bases: TGTGCCAGCAGCGACTCCGGGGAGCTGTTTTTT. Translation gives CASSDSGELFF.

This clonotype was detected a few times. This chain links TRBV20-1 with TRBJ2-1; 11 nucleotides align to TRBD2. Looked up from germline, CDR1 is DFQATT and CDR2 is SNEGSKA (reference sequence). This CDR3 has 18 amino acids. With V trimmed by 1 base and J by 2 bases, 10 bases remained unmatched. The CDR3 nucleotides are TGCAGTGCTAGAGGGGGTAGCGGGGGGGCCTCGACCTACAATGAGCAGTTCTTC. This translates into CSARGGSGGASTYNEQFF.

This clonotype showed up just a few times. This chain's CDR3 is CASRYSGTARTEAFF. CDR3 nucleotides: TGTGCCAGCAGGTACTCCGGGACAGCGAGGACTGAAGCTTTCTTT. The chain is built from TRBV12-3 or TRBV12-4 and TRBJ1-1, with 7 bases matching TRBD1. The CDR3 loop spans 15 amino acids. V lost 6 bases to trimming and J lost 5 bases; unmatched junction nucleotides: 12.

The chain carries TRBV6-5 and TRBJ1-5; possibly TRBD1 for D (5 bases). V gave up 2 bases and J gave up 0 bases, with 8 bases separating them. The length of the CDR3 is 15 residues. Germline V gene data show CDR1 as MNHEY and CDR2 as SVGAGI. The CDR3 reads CASSYHDSSNQPQHF. The CDR3 DNA follows: TGTGCCAGCAGTTACCACGACAGTAGCAATCAGCCCCAGCATTTT.

The CDR3 region is CASSQYGGEQFF. DNA for the CDR3: TGTGCCAGCAGCCAGTACGGCGGCGAGCAGTTCTTC. This sequence joins TRBV7-2 and TRBJ2-1, with D unclear. This CDR3 has 12 amino acids. V lost 5 bases and J lost 10, with 12 bases in between. Germline CDR1 is SGHTA and CDR2 is FQGNSA.